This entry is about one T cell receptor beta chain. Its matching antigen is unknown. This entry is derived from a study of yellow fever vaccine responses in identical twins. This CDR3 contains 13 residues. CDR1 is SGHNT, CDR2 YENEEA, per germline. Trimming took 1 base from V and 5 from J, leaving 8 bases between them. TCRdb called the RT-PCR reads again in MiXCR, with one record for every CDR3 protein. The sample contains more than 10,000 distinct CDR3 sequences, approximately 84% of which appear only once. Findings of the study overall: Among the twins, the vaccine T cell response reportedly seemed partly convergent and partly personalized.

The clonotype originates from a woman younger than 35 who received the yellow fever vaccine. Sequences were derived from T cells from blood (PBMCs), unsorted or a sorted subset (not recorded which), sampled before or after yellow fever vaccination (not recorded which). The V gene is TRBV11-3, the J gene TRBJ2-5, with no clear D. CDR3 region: CASSLVGYETQYF. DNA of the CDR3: TGTGCCAGCAGCTTAGTTGGGTACGAGACCCAGTACTTC.